The next 26 T cell receptor beta chains were all read from a single sample in a study of blood T cell repertoires in COVID-19. TCRdb's copy holds only in-frame clones and misses some; the assay was immunoSEQ multiplex PCR. The sample records about 490,000 clones, 70% to 90% being singletons. Sequencing was carried out using peripheral blood. The receptors derive from a human donor in a cohort sampled during active COVID-19.

In this sample, this clone turned up a few times. The rearrangement uses TRBV15 and TRBJ2-7, with D unclear. V lost 0 bases and J 6 bases, leaving 9 bases between the germline ends. The V gene's germline CDR1 is LNHNV and CDR2 YYDKDF (reference sequence). CDR3 length: 13 amino acids. CDR3 in DNA: TGTGCCACCAGCAGAGATAGGTCGGGCGAGCAGTACTTC. Protein: CATSRDRSGEQYF.

The chain carries TRBV4-1 and TRBJ1-4; 7 bases are shared with TRBD1. The CDR3 has 15 amino acids. Per the germline V gene, CDR1 is MGHRA and CDR2 is YSYEKL. The trim removed 2 bases at V and 10 bases at J, leaving 10 bases unmatched. The CDR3 DNA reads as TGCGCCAGCAGCCAATCCCGACAGGGTGGGAGAAAACTGTTTTTT. It specifies CASSQSRQGGRKLFF.

The CDR3 nucleotides are TGTGCCTGGACCCTTCGACTAGCGGGAAAAAACGAGCAGTACTTC. Translating gives CAWTLRLAGKNEQYF. This sequence joins TRBV30 and TRBJ2-7, with 11 bases fitting TRBD2. CDR1 and CDR2 (germline): GTSNPN, SVGIG (reference sequence). This CDR3 is 15 amino acids long. V lost 4 bases, J lost 5 bases, and 10 bases stayed unmatched.

This clone was seen a handful of times. The chain combines TRBV27 with TRBJ1-5; maybe TRBD1 (6 bases). The CDR3 loop spans 17 amino acids. Germline loops: CDR1 MNHEY, CDR2 SMNVEV (reference sequence). V gave up 3 bases and J gave up 6 bases, with 21 bases separating them. CDR3 loop: CASSFSPTGSFGQPQHF. In DNA, the CDR3 is TGTGCCAGCAGTTTTTCCCCGACAGGCTCCTTCGGTCAGCCCCAGCATTTT.

On this clone: This specimen includes other DNA sequences encoding the same CDR3. The chain combines TRBV12-3 or TRBV12-4 with TRBJ1-2, with D possibly TRBD1 on 5 matching bases. The CDR3 sequence is 13 residues long. Trimming removed 4 bases at V and 2 bases at J, with 8 bases between. CDR3 DNA sequence: TGTGCCAGCAGTTCCCCAGGGAACTATGGCTACACCTTC. It yields the protein CASSSPGNYGYTF.

The V and J genes are TRBV3-1 (or the pseudogene TRBV3-2) and TRBJ2-7; TRBD1 matches 10 bases. In germline, CDR1 is LGHDT, CDR2 YNNKEL (reference sequence). The V segment lost 2 bases and the J segment 6 bases; nucleotides outside the gene matches: 4. The CDR3 has 14 residues. The CDR3, as DNA: TGTGCCAGCAGCCAAAGGGACAGGGGTGGCGAGCAGTACTTC. It translates to CASSQRDRGGEQYF.

The chain has TRBV10-3 and TRBJ1-1; TRBD1 aligns across 10 bases. CDR1 and CDR2 (germline): ENHRY, SYGVKD. This CDR3 is built from 12 residues. The trim removed 3 bases at V and 10 bases at J, leaving 2 bases unmatched. CDR3 amino acids: CAISEGDRGAFF. The CDR3 DNA reads TGTGCCATCAGTGAAGGGGACAGGGGAGCTTTCTTT.

This rearrangement joins TRBV7-8 to TRBJ2-1, with 9 bases matching TRBD2. Unmatched junction bases numbered 5, after V lost 3 bases and J lost 2 bases. The CDR3 has 16 residues. Germline assignment: CDR1 SGHVS and CDR2 FQNEAQ. Written as DNA, the CDR3 is TGTGCCAGCAGCTTCCCAAGCGGGAGGCCCTACAATGAGCAGTTCTTC. This encodes CASSFPSGRPYNEQFF.

V usage is TRBV27 and J usage is TRBJ1-1; 11 bases match TRBD1. The junction had 8 bases not matched to a gene; V was cut back by 6 bases and J by 8 bases. The CDR3 is 14 residues long. Germline assignment: CDR1 MNHEY and CDR2 SMNVEV (reference sequence). CDR3 bases: TGTGCCAGCAGGCGGACAGGGGGCAAGCTCGAAGCTTTCTTT. Translated: CASRRTGGKLEAFF.

The chain combines TRBV28 with TRBJ1-1; 8 positions agree with TRBD1. Germline CDR1 and CDR2: MDHEN and SYDVKM. This CDR3 has 12 amino acids. The junction had 8 bases not matched to a gene; V was cut back by 6 bases and J by 11 bases. Written as DNA, the CDR3 is TGTGCCAGCAGGAGGGACAGGTTAGAGGCTTTCTTT. This translates into CASRRDRLEAFF. The full variable domain, completed using reference TRBV28 and TRBJ1-1, is DVKVTQSSRYLVKRTGEKVFLECVQDMDHENMFWYRQDPGLGLRLIYFSYDVKMKEKGDIPEGYSVSREKKERFSLILESASTNQTSMYLCASRRDRLEAFFGQGTRLTVV.

This chain links TRBV7-2 with TRBJ2-2; 8 nucleotides line up with TRBD1. Trimming at V came to 5 bases and at J to 1 base, leaving 6 bases not matched to a gene. The CDR3 is 16 amino acids. Looked up from germline, CDR1 is SGHTA and CDR2 is FQGNSA. The CDR3 sequence: CASSVSGTGNTGELFF. For the CDR3, the DNA is TGTGCCAGCAGCGTTTCCGGGACAGGGAACACCGGGGAGCTGTTTTTT.

This clone was counted once. The V and J genes are TRBV5-6 and TRBJ1-3, with 7 positions matching TRBD1. The length of the CDR3 is 14 residues. Trimming cost V 5 bases and J 2 bases; bases outside gene matches: 4. Germline lookup yields CDR1 SGHDT and CDR2 YYEEEE. CDR3 in amino acids: CASSEGATGNTIYF. CDR3 bases: TGTGCCAGCAGTGAGGGGGCGACTGGAAACACCATATATTTT. Full variable domain (outside the CDR3, taken from reference TRBV5-6 and TRBJ1-3): DAGVTQSPTHLIKTRGQQVTLRCSPKSGHDTVSWYQQALGQGPQFIFQYYEEEERQRGNFPDRFSGHQFPNYSSELNVNALLLGDSALYLCASSEGATGNTIYFGEGSWLTVV.

The CDR3 spells CASSEWNRGNEKLFF. The CDR3 DNA is TGTGCCAGCAGTGAATGGAACAGGGGTAATGAAAAACTGTTTTTT. The chain links TRBV25-1 to TRBJ1-4; TRBD1 matches 7 bases. Trimming took 1 base from V and 4 from J; bases not matched to a gene: 3. The CDR3 runs to 15 residues. Germline values: CDR1 MGHDK, CDR2 SYGVNS.

The chain combines TRBV30 with TRBJ1-6; 7 nucleotides line up with TRBD1. The CDR3 consists of 14 residues. The germline V gene encodes CDR1 GTSNPN and CDR2 SVGIG (reference sequence). Trimming removed 4 bases from V and 2 bases from J; junction bases left unmatched: 2. The CDR3: CAWKGGTYNSPLHF. For the CDR3, the DNA is TGTGCCTGGAAAGGGGGCACCTATAATTCACCCCTCCACTTT.

The rearrangement joins TRBV24-1 to TRBJ2-5, with D perhaps matching TRBD1 (6 bases). V was clipped by 2 bases and J by 12 bases, with 18 bases between them. The CDR3 consists of 14 residues. Germline V CDR1 and CDR2: KGHDR, SFDVKD. CDR3 nucleotides: TGTGCCACCAGTGATTGGGGCAACTCAAGGGGGAAGTACTTC. This codes for CATSDWGNSRGKYF.

The chain has TRBV5-8 and TRBJ2-7; 8 positions agree with TRBD2. Germline loops: CDR1 SGHTS, CDR2 YDEGEE. The CDR3 contains 15 residues. V was clipped by 0 bases and J by 6 bases; unmatched bases: 8. The chain's CDR3 is CASSLARAGAREQYF. CDR3 DNA sequence: TGTGCCAGCAGCTTGGCCCGAGCGGGAGCCCGCGAGCAGTACTTC.

The gene calls are TRBV10-3 and TRBJ1-1, with TRBD1 matching over 8 bases. CDR3 length equals 14 residues. Germline lookup yields CDR1 ENHRY and CDR2 SYGVKD. V gave up 4 bases and J gave up 6 bases; unmatched junction bases: 7. The CDR3 protein is CAISGTGSSAEAFF. CDR3 DNA sequence: TGTGCCATCAGTGGGACAGGGTCGAGCGCTGAAGCTTTCTTT.

This chain links TRBV5-1 with TRBJ2-6, with 8 bases identical to TRBD1. Germline CDR1 SGHRS, CDR2 YFSETQ. V was pared by 2 bases and J by 0 bases, with 1 base of the junction left unmatched. The CDR3 runs to 16 residues. The CDR3 region is CASSLTGGSGANVLTF. CDR3 bases: TGCGCCAGCAGCTTAACAGGGGGCTCTGGGGCCAACGTCCTGACTTTC.

In this sample, this clone turned up once. V is TRBV5-1 and J is TRBJ2-2, with 7 positions matching TRBD2. There are 15 residues in the CDR3. The germline V gene has CDR1 SGHRS and CDR2 YFSETQ. The V segment lost 4 bases and the J segment 3 bases; nucleotides outside the gene matches: 6. CDR3: CASSRTSAYTGELFF. As DNA, the CDR3 is TGCGCCAGCAGCCGTACTAGCGCCTACACCGGGGAGCTGTTTTTT. The complete variable domain, with remaining parts taken from reference TRBV5-1 and TRBJ2-2, reads KAGVTQTPRYLIKTRGQQVTLSCSPISGHRSVSWYQQTPGQGLQFLFEYFSETQRNKGNFPGRFSGRQFSNSRSEMNVSTLELGDSALYLCASSRTSAYTGELFFGEGSRLTVL.

This chain connects TRBV15 to TRBJ1-1, with unresolved D. V was cut by 5 bases and J by 8 bases, with 12 bases left in between. Per the germline V gene, CDR1 is LNHNV and CDR2 is YYDKDF (reference sequence). This CDR3 spans 12 amino acids. DNA of the CDR3: TGTGCCACCAGCGGGTTCCAGCGGGAAGCTTTCTTT. Translation: CATSGFQREAFF.

This chain links TRBV6-6 with TRBJ2-1, with 9 bases that match TRBD2. V shed 5 bases and J 1 base; nucleotides not matched to a gene: 9. This CDR3 contains 17 residues. CDR1 MNHNY and CDR2 SVGAGI come from the germline V gene (reference sequence). The CDR3 loop is CASSPTFSGRSYNEQFF. The CDR3 DNA reads TGTGCCAGCAGTCCTACCTTCAGCGGGAGGTCCTACAATGAGCAGTTCTTC.

V is TRBV7-8 and J is TRBJ1-3; D gene ambiguous. V lost 4 bases and J 8 bases, leaving 15 bases between the germline ends. CDR1 is SGHVS, CDR2 FQNEAQ, per germline. This CDR3 comprises 14 residues. Here the CDR3 DNA reads TGTGCCAGCAGCTCCCTTCGAGGGTGGGACACCATATATTTT. This sequence encodes CASSSLRGWDTIYF.

This chain links TRBV18 with TRBJ2-1; the D gene is possibly TRBD2 (7 bases). Germline lookup yields CDR1 KGHSH and CDR2 LQKENI. This CDR3 comprises 16 residues. V dropped 6 bases and J dropped 5 bases, with 20 bases sitting between them. The CDR3 DNA reads TGTGCCAGCTCGCCCTCGGCGGGGGCTGGCAACAATGAGCAGTTCTTC. Protein sequence: CASSPSAGAGNNEQFF.

This chain uses TRBV9 with TRBJ2-7; D gene unclear. CDR1 SGDLS and CDR2 YYNGEE come from the germline V gene. V was cut by 2 bases and J by 11 bases, with 20 bases left in between. The CDR3 is 14 residues long. Here the CDR3 reads CASSVDSESSVKYF. The CDR3 nucleotides are TGTGCCAGCAGCGTCGATAGTGAGTCTTCGGTTAAGTACTTC.

There are a few counts of this clone. The chain is built from TRBV28 and TRBJ1-2; tentatively, D is TRBD1 (5 bases). V lost 7 bases and J 1 base, leaving 16 bases between the germline ends. Germline V gene lookup returns CDR1 MDHEN and CDR2 SYDVKM. CDR3 length equals 15 residues. CDR3 in amino acids: CASTVAGSFNYGYTF. In DNA form, the CDR3 reads TGTGCCAGCACAGTGGCAGGGTCGTTTAACTATGGCTACACCTTC.

The chain links TRBV19 to TRBJ1-5, with 7 bases that match TRBD1. CDR3 length equals 14 residues. With 5 bases clipped from V and 4 bases from J, the junction kept 5 bases outside the gene matches. Germline loops: CDR1 LNHDA, CDR2 SQIVND (reference sequence). CDR3 amino acids: CASSPGQVNQPQHF. The CDR3 nucleotides are TGTGCCAGTAGTCCCGGACAGGTGAATCAGCCCCAGCATTTT.